These 24 T cell receptor beta chains came from one sample sequenced in a study of blood T cell repertoires in COVID-19. Sequencing used immunoSEQ multiplex PCR; TCRdb keeps in-frame clones, though not all of them. The sample yields 100,000 to 120,000 clones, 85% seen once. The sample was peripheral blood. These receptors all stem from an older woman with COVID-19, enrolled during active disease.

The V call is TRBV10-1, the J call TRBJ1-3, with 7 bases identical to TRBD1. Germline V gene sequence: CDR1 WNHNN, CDR2 SYGVQD (reference sequence). Trimming removed 5 bases from V and 6 bases from J; junction bases left unmatched: 7. The CDR3 contains 14 residues. This CDR3 is CASSPGTEENTIYF. DNA of the CDR3: TGCGCCAGCAGTCCCGGGACAGAAGAAAACACCATATATTTT.

This clone was seen only once. This chain links TRBV15 with TRBJ1-1; no clear D gene. V lost 3 bases, J lost 1 base, and 6 bases lay in between. Germline CDR1 and CDR2: LNHNV and YYDKDF (reference sequence). CDR3 size: 13 residues. The CDR3 coding sequence is TGTGCCACCAGCAGCACAGAGAACACTGAAGCTTTCTTT. Its protein product is CATSSTENTEAFF.

The CDR3 spells CATSRDFRMDSTYGYTF. In DNA, the CDR3 is TGTGCCACCAGCAGAGATTTTCGGATGGACAGCACCTATGGCTACACCTTC. The chain combines TRBV15 with TRBJ1-2; D is perhaps TRBD1 (6 bases). Trimming stripped 0 bases from V and 4 bases from J, with 18 bases between. CDR1 LNHNV and CDR2 YYDKDF come from the germline V gene (reference sequence). This CDR3 has 17 residues.

This sequence joins TRBV5-1 and TRBJ1-1, with TRBD1 identical over 7 bases. This CDR3 is built from 14 residues. The V segment lost 0 bases and the J segment 4 bases; nucleotides outside the gene matches: 3. Germline CDR1 is SGHRS and CDR2 is YFSETQ. CDR3 region: CASSLEGGGTEAFF. CDR3 nucleotides: TGCGCCAGCAGCTTGGAAGGGGGCGGCACTGAAGCTTTCTTT.

The chain uses TRBV6-2 or TRBV6-3 and TRBJ1-2, with 9 nucleotides matching TRBD1. Germline V gives CDR1 MNHEY, CDR2 SVGEGT. The CDR3 totals 15 residues. The V gene end was trimmed by 5 bases and the J gene end by 8 bases; junction bases not matched to a gene: 12. CDR3 loop: CASSAPGQGIGGYTF. In DNA form, the CDR3 reads TGTGCCAGCAGTGCCCCGGGACAGGGTATAGGGGGCTACACCTTC.

This clone was recorded once. V and J are TRBV11-2 and TRBJ1-3; tentatively, D is TRBD1 (5 bases). Germline CDR1 is SGHAT and CDR2 is FQNNGV. CDR3 length: 16 amino acids. V was clipped by 1 base and J by 0 bases, with 10 bases between them. DNA of the CDR3: TGTGCCAGCAGCTTAGGTAGGGGAAGCTCTGGAAACACCATATATTTT. Amino acids: CASSLGRGSSGNTIYF.

This sequence joins TRBV19 and TRBJ1-2; TRBD1 matches 7 bases. The CDR3 has 15 amino acids. The ends lost 4 bases at V and 6 bases at J; junction bases unmatched: 11. Germline CDR1 is LNHDA and CDR2 is SQIVND (reference sequence). The CDR3 DNA is TGTGCCAGTAGTACCCGACAGGGACTCGGAGATGGCTACACCTTC. Translating it yields CASSTRQGLGDGYTF.

The V call is TRBV5-5, the J call TRBJ2-3; D not certain. Germline V lookup: CDR1 SGHKS, CDR2 YYEKEE (reference sequence). CDR3 length: 13 residues. V was pared by 3 bases and J by 2 bases, with 7 bases between. The CDR3 sequence: CASSSFPTDTQYF. CDR3 nucleotides: TGTGCCAGCAGCTCCTTCCCCACAGATACGCAGTATTTT. The full variable domain, completed using reference TRBV5-5 and TRBJ2-3, is DAGVTQSPTHLIKTRGQQVTLRCSPISGHKSVSWYQQVLGQGPQFIFQYYEKEERGRGNFPDRFSARQFPNYSSELNVNALLLGDSALYLCASSSFPTDTQYFGPGTRLTVL.

This rearrangement joins TRBV6-5 to TRBJ1-2; possible D gene TRBD1, 5 bases. CDR3 length: 13 amino acids. Trimming took off 6 bases at V and 4 bases at J, with 12 bases between the two ends. From germline, CDR1 is MNHEY and CDR2 SVGAGI. Here the CDR3 DNA reads TGTGCCAGCAGATCGGACACAGGCTATGGCTACACCTTC. Translation: CASRSDTGYGYTF.

The chain employs TRBV5-1 and TRBJ1-5, with TRBD1 identical over 7 bases. This CDR3 comprises 16 residues. V was pared by 0 bases and J by 4 bases, with 7 bases of the junction left unmatched. Germline CDR1 and CDR2: SGHRS and YFSETQ. This CDR3 is CASSLDGRGRNQPQHF. Here the CDR3 DNA reads TGCGCCAGCAGCTTGGATGGCAGGGGGAGAAATCAGCCCCAGCATTTT.

The table lists this clone with a few counts. The CDR3 is CSVKQGGRNTIYF. CDR3 nucleotides: TGCAGCGTTAAACAGGGTGGAAGAAACACCATATATTTT. The chain couples TRBV29-1 to TRBJ1-3, with a tentative D call TRBD1 (6 bases). The germline CDR1 and CDR2 sequences are SQVTM and ANQGSEA. This CDR3 contains 13 residues. The V gene lost 5 bases and the J gene lost 5 bases, with 13 bases spanning the gap.

The CDR3 coding sequence is TGTGCCAGCAGCTACTCAGGACAGGCCTACGAGCAGTACTTC. Protein: CASSYSGQAYEQYF. The chain carries TRBV2 and TRBJ2-7, with TRBD1 matching 7 bases. This CDR3 is built from 14 residues. The V gene end was trimmed by 6 bases and the J gene end by 2 bases; junction bases not matched to a gene: 7. Germline CDR1 and CDR2: SNHLY and FYNNEI.

The chain links TRBV7-9 to TRBJ2-7; 8 bases map to TRBD1. This CDR3 spans 15 amino acids. V was clipped by 2 bases and J by 2 bases; unmatched bases: 5. From germline, CDR1 is SEHNR and CDR2 FQNEAQ (reference sequence). CDR3 loop: CASSLPQGAAYEQYF. The CDR3 DNA sequence: TGTGCCAGCAGCTTACCCCAGGGGGCCGCCTACGAGCAGTACTTC. The full variable domain, its missing parts supplied by reference TRBV7-9 and TRBJ2-7, is DTGVSQNPRHKITKRGQNVTFRCDPISEHNRLYWYRQTLGQGPEFLTYFQNEAQLEKSRLLSDRFSAERPKGSFSTLEIQRTEQGDSAMYLCASSLPQGAAYEQYFGPGTRLTVT.

This chain joins TRBV11-3 and TRBJ2-2; D unresolved. CDR3 length: 15 amino acids. Germline CDR1 is SGHNT and CDR2 is YENEEA. V was cut by 3 bases and J by 0 bases, with 8 bases left in between. The CDR3 sequence is CASSFDNSNTGELFF. For the CDR3, the DNA is TGTGCCAGCAGCTTTGACAATTCGAACACCGGGGAGCTGTTTTTT.

V and J are TRBV18 and TRBJ1-2; D gene ambiguous. V gave up 3 bases and J gave up 3 bases, with 14 bases separating them. This CDR3 contains 15 residues. Germline V gene data show CDR1 as KGHSH and CDR2 as LQKENI. The CDR3 spells CASSPAMERDYGYTF. The CDR3 bases are TGTGCCAGCTCACCGGCTATGGAGAGGGACTATGGCTACACCTTC.

This chain uses TRBV4-3 with TRBJ1-2, with D unclear. The V end lost 0 bases, the J end lost 1 base, and 6 bases lay between the germline ends. The germline CDR1 and CDR2 sequences are LGHNA and YSLEER. The CDR3 extends over 14 amino acids. The CDR3 protein is CASSQEGLNYGYTF. CDR3 bases: TGCGCCAGCAGCCAAGAGGGCCTTAACTATGGCTACACCTTC.

This chain uses TRBV27 with TRBJ2-7, with D perhaps TRBD2 (7 bases). This CDR3 is 15 amino acids long. Germline V gene lookup returns CDR1 MNHEY and CDR2 SMNVEV (reference sequence). V was trimmed by 3 bases and J by 0 bases, leaving 12 bases between them. The CDR3 DNA reads TGTGCCAGCAGTTTGAGGCGGGGGCCCTCCTACGAGCAGTACTTC. Its translation: CASSLRRGPSYEQYF.

The genes are TRBV6-5 and TRBJ1-6, with 8 bases lining up with TRBD1. Germline CDR1 and CDR2: MNHEY and SVGAGI. The trim removed 5 bases at V and 9 bases at J, leaving 3 bases unmatched. The CDR3 is 13 amino acids. The CDR3 is CASSRQGSSPLHF. CDR3 bases: TGTGCCAGCAGTCGACAGGGGAGTTCACCCCTCCACTTT.

The V call is TRBV9, the J call TRBJ1-1; 7 bases are shared with TRBD1. Germline loops: CDR1 SGDLS, CDR2 YYNGEE. V lost 0 bases, J lost 10 bases, and 6 bases stayed unmatched. This CDR3 contains 13 residues. The CDR3 region is CASSVVGDSRAFF. As DNA, the CDR3 is TGTGCCAGCAGCGTAGTCGGGGACAGCCGAGCTTTCTTT.

The chain couples TRBV6-1 to TRBJ2-5; unclear D gene. Germline V CDR1 and CDR2: MNHNS, SASEGT. CDR3 size: 11 residues. V was pared by 5 bases and J by 3 bases, with 4 bases between. The CDR3 DNA reads TGTGCCAGCAGTTCCAAAGAGACCCAGTACTTC. Translation: CASSSKETQYF.

The chain carries TRBV30 and TRBJ1-1, with D possibly being TRBD1 (6 bases). Germline V gene data show CDR1 as GTSNPN and CDR2 as SVGIG (reference sequence). The V end lost 4 bases, the J end lost 0 bases, and 15 bases lay between the germline ends. This CDR3 is 15 amino acids long. In DNA, the CDR3 is TGTGCCTGGATGGCCGGACAGTACATGAACACTGAAGCTTTCTTT. Amino acids: CAWMAGQYMNTEAFF.

In its sample, this clone was seen once. The J gene is TRBJ1-5, the V gene TRBV12-5; no firm D call. V was cut by 5 bases and J by 11 bases, with 10 bases left in between. Per the germline V gene, CDR1 is LGHNT and CDR2 is FRNRAP. The CDR3 is 11 residues long. CDR3 protein: CASGPPETQHF. CDR3 nucleotide sequence: TGTGCTAGTGGTCCACCTGAGACCCAGCATTTT.

The rearrangement joins TRBV3-1 (or the pseudogene TRBV3-2) to TRBJ2-5, with 9 nucleotides matching TRBD2. The CDR3 runs to 17 residues. The trim removed 4 bases at V and 2 bases at J, leaving 11 bases unmatched. Germline V gene data show CDR1 as LGHDT and CDR2 as YNNKEL (reference sequence). The CDR3 sequence is CASSPTIAGALQETQYF. The CDR3 region has the DNA TGTGCCAGCAGCCCTACTATAGCGGGGGCCCTACAAGAGACCCAGTACTTC.

V is TRBV18 and J is TRBJ1-2; 9 bases align to TRBD1. CDR3 length: 15 residues. The J segment lost 6 bases and the V segment lost 3 bases, leaving 8 bases of the junction unmatched. Germline V gene data show CDR1 as KGHSH and CDR2 as LQKENI. This CDR3 reads CASSPRTGDEHGYTF. The CDR3 DNA follows: TGTGCCAGCTCACCCCGGACAGGGGATGAGCATGGCTACACCTTC.